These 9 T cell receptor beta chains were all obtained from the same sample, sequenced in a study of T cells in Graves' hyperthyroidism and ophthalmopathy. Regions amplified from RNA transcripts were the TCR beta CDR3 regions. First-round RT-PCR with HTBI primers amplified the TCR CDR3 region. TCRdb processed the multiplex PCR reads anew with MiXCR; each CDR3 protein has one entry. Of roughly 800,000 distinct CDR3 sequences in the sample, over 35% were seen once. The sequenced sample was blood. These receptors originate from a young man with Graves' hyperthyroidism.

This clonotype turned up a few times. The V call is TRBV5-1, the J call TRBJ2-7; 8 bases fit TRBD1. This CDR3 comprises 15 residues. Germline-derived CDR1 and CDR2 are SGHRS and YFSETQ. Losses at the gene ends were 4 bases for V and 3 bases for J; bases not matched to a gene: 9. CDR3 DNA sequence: TGCGCCAGCAGCCCCACTACCGGGACAGGCTACGAGCAGTACTTC. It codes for CASSPTTGTGYEQYF.

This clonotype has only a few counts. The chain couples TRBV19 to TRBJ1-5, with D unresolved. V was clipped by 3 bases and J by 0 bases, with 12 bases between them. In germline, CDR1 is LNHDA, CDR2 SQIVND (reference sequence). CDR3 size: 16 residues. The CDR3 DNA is TGTGCCAGTAGTATTGGGTCAAGGGATAGCAATCAGCCCCAGCATTTT. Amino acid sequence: CASSIGSRDSNQPQHF.

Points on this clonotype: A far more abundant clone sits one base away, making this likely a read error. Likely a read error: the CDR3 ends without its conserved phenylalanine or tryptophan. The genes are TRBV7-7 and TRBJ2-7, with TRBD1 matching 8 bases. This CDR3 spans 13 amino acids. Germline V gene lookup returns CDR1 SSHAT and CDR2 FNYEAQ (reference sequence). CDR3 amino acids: CASSLDRGDEQYS. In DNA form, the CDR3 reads TGTGCTAGCAGCTTAGACAGGGGCGACGAGCAGTACTCC.

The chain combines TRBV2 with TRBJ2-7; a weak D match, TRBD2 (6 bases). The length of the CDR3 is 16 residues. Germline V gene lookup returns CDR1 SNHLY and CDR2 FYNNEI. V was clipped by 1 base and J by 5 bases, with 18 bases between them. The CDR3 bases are TGTGCCAGCAGTGAAGTAGGCGGGAAAAGGGCCCACGAGCAGTACTTC. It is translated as CASSEVGGKRAHEQYF.

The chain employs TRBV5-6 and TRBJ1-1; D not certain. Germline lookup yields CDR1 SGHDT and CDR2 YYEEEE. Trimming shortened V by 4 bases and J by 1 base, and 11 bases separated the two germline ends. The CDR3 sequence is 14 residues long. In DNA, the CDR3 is TGTGCCAGCAGCGACTACGCCGGGAACACTGAAGCTTTCTTT. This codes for CASSDYAGNTEAFF.

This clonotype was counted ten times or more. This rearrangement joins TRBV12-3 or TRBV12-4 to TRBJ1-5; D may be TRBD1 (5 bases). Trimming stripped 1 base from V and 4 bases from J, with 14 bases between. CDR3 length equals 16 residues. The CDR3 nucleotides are TGTGCCAGCAGTTTAGGTGCAGGGCGGGGTAATCAGCCCCAGCATTTT. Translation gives CASSLGAGRGNQPQHF.

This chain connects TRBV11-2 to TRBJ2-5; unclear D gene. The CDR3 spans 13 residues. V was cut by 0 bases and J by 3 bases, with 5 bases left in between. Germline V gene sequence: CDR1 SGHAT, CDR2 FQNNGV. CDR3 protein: CASSLELKETQYF. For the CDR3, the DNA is TGTGCCAGCAGCTTAGAACTTAAAGAGACCCAGTACTTC.

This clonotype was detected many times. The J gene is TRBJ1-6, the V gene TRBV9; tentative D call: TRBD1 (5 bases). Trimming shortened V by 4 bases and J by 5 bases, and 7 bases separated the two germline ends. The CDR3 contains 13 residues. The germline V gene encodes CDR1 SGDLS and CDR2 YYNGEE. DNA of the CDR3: TGTGCCAGCAGCCAGACAGATAATTCACCCCTCCACTTT. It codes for CASSQTDNSPLHF.

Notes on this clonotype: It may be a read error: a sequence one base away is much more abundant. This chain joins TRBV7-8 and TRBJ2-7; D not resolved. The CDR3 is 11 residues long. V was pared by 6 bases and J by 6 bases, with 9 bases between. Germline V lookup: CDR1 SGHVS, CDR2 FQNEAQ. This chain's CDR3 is CASRSSPEQYF. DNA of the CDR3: TGTGCCAGCAGATCATCCCCCGAGCAGTACTTC.